This is a list of T cell receptor beta chains from one sample in a study of T cells in localized non-small cell lung cancer. Data came from immunoSEQ multiplex PCR; TCRdb stores just in-frame clones and leaves some out. The sample has approximately 31,000 clones, 85% to 90% seen once; the top ten hold under 3%. The material was peripheral blood, obtained before any cancer treatment. The receptors originated from a female donor aged 60 or older with stage I lung adenocarcinoma. Both conserved end residues are part of each CDR3. The D gene is left open where the match is weak. Size is omitted from some rows. Given values are once, few, many or a class for expanded clones.

DNA: TGTGCCAGCAGTGAGGGAGCCCCACAGTATTTT
CDR3: CASSEGAPQYF
J: TRBJ2-3
size: -
D: -
V: TRBV6-1

DNA: TGTGCCAGCAGTTATGGTGGGACAGGGGCCTACACCTTC
CDR3: CASSYGGTGAYTF
J: TRBJ1-2
size: -
D: TRBD1
V: TRBV6-6

DNA: TGTGCCAGCAGTCTAATGGGGAGCAATCAGCCCCAGCATTTT
CDR3: CASSLMGSNQPQHF
J: TRBJ1-5
size: -
D: -
V: TRBV28

DNA: TGTGCCTCGGACAGGGACTACGAGCAGTACTTC
CDR3: CASDRDYEQYF
J: TRBJ2-7
size: -
D: TRBD1
V: TRBV30

DNA: TGTGCCAGCTCCCCCCCTAGCGGGAGCATCTACGAGCAGTACTTC
CDR3: CASSPPSGSIYEQYF
J: TRBJ2-7
size: -
D: TRBD2
V: TRBV18

DNA: TGTGCCAGCAGCTTAGCAGGGGGCTCCTACGAGCAGTACTTC
CDR3: CASSLAGGSYEQYF
J: TRBJ2-7
size: -
D: TRBD1
V: TRBV7-3

DNA: TGTGCCAGCAGTTACCCCCCATATAGCAATCAGCCCCAGCATTTT
CDR3: CASSYPPYSNQPQHF
J: TRBJ1-5
size: -
D: -
V: TRBV6-7

DNA: TGTGCCAGCAGCTTCCCACAGGGAACCCGGTTCTCCTACAATGAGCAGTTCTTC
CDR3: CASSFPQGTRFSYNEQFF
J: TRBJ2-1
size: -
D: -
V: TRBV11-2

DNA: TGTGCCAGCACCGACAGGAGCTCCTACAATGGGCAGTTCTTC
CDR3: CASTDRSSYNGQFF
J: TRBJ2-1
size: -
D: -
V: TRBV11-2

DNA: TGTGCCAGCAGCCAAGTTCCCGAGGTTGCTAATGAAAAACTGTTTTTT
CDR3: CASSQVPEVANEKLFF
J: TRBJ1-4
size: once
D: -
V: TRBV4-2

DNA: TGTGCCAGCAGCCCCGGGACAGGCTTCTACGAGCAGTACTTC
CDR3: CASSPGTGFYEQYF
J: TRBJ2-7
size: -
D: TRBD1
V: TRBV7-6

DNA: TGTGCCAGCAGTGAAGCGGGGACTAGCGGGGACAATGAGCAGTTCTTC
CDR3: CASSEAGTSGDNEQFF
J: TRBJ2-1
size: -
D: TRBD2
V: TRBV2

DNA: TGTGCCAGCAGTGGACTTCAGGCGGATGGCTACACCTTC
CDR3: CASSGLQADGYTF
J: TRBJ1-2
size: -
D: -
V: TRBV2

DNA: TGCGCCAGCAGCTTGGGTCCTAGCAGAAACATTCAGTACTTC
CDR3: CASSLGPSRNIQYF
J: TRBJ2-4
size: -
D: -
V: TRBV5-1

DNA: TGTGCCAGCAGCTTAGGAACAGAGGATCAGCCCCAGCATTTT
CDR3: CASSLGTEDQPQHF
J: TRBJ1-5
size: -
D: -
V: TRBV7-2

DNA: TGTGCCAGTAGTCCCTCGACAGGGGCTGGCTACACCTTC
CDR3: CASSPSTGAGYTF
J: TRBJ1-2
size: few
D: TRBD1
V: TRBV19

DNA: TGTGCCAGCTCACTTGGGACAGACGGAAACACCATATATTTT
CDR3: CASSLGTDGNTIYF
J: TRBJ1-3
size: -
D: TRBD1
V: TRBV18

DNA: TGTGCCAGCAGTAGGCCGGGACTAGTTTCTGAGCAGTTCTTC
CDR3: CASSRPGLVSEQFF
J: TRBJ2-1
size: -
D: TRBD2
V: TRBV2

DNA: TGCGCCAGCAGCCGGGCCAGCGCGGGGGCAGATACGCAGTATTTT
CDR3: CASSRASAGADTQYF
J: TRBJ2-3
size: -
D: TRBD2
V: TRBV4-3

DNA: TGTGCCAGCAGCGGCTCGAAAAGGCGTGGTAATGAAAAACTGTTTTTT
CDR3: CASSGSKRRGNEKLFF
J: TRBJ1-4
size: -
D: -
V: TRBV13

DNA: TGTGCCACCAGCACCCGGACTAGCGTAAGCTCCTACAATGAGCAGTTCTTC
CDR3: CATSTRTSVSSYNEQFF
J: TRBJ2-1
size: -
D: TRBD2
V: TRBV15

DNA: TGCGCCAGCAGCTCGATTGGGGGCCACGAGCAGTACTTC
CDR3: CASSSIGGHEQYF
J: TRBJ2-7
size: -
D: -
V: TRBV5-1

DNA: TGTGCCAGCAGCTTCGGTCTCGAGACCATATATTTT
CDR3: CASSFGLETIYF
J: TRBJ1-3
size: -
D: -
V: TRBV7-9

DNA: TGCAGCGTTGATTCTGATGCCACTGAAGCTTTCTTT
CDR3: CSVDSDATEAFF
J: TRBJ1-1
size: few
D: -
V: TRBV29-1

DNA: TGTGCCAGCAGCTTGAACTTCCGACTTAGCACAGATACGCAGTATTTT
CDR3: CASSLNFRLSTDTQYF
J: TRBJ2-3
size: -
D: -
V: TRBV5-8

DNA: TGTGCCAGCAGCTGGCGTTTTGCAAACACTGAAGCTTTCTTT
CDR3: CASSWRFANTEAFF
J: TRBJ1-1
size: once
D: -
V: TRBV5-8

DNA: TGTGCCAGCAGTCCCTCGACAGGTCCCAACTATGGCTACACCTTC
CDR3: CASSPSTGPNYGYTF
J: TRBJ1-2
size: -
D: -
V: TRBV28

DNA: TGTGCCAGCAGCTTCCCTAGCGGACTTGGGGAGCAGTACTTC
CDR3: CASSFPSGLGEQYF
J: TRBJ2-7
size: once
D: TRBD2
V: TRBV7-2

DNA: TGTGCCAGCAGCGTAGTCCCGGGCCACGAGCAGTACTTC
CDR3: CASSVVPGHEQYF
J: TRBJ2-7
size: -
D: -
V: TRBV9

DNA: TGTGCCAGCTCCCCAACTAGTTCCGAGCAGTACTTC
CDR3: CASSPTSSEQYF
J: TRBJ2-7
size: few
D: -
V: TRBV18

DNA: TGTGCCAGCACTCCGACCGGGACTAGCGGGAGCGATGAGCAGTTCTTC
CDR3: CASTPTGTSGSDEQFF
J: TRBJ2-1
size: -
D: TRBD2
V: TRBV6-6

DNA: TGTGCCAGCAGCTTAGCGGGGGGTTTAGGAAACACCATATATTTT
CDR3: CASSLAGGLGNTIYF
J: TRBJ1-3
size: -
D: -
V: TRBV7-2

DNA: TGTGCCAGTCAGGGGGTTGCCTACGAGCAGTACTTC
CDR3: CASQGVAYEQYF
J: TRBJ2-7
size: -
D: TRBD1
V: TRBV28

DNA: TGTGCCTGGGAGGACCCAGGGATGGCCAAAAACATTCAGTACTTC
CDR3: CAWEDPGMAKNIQYF
J: TRBJ2-4
size: once
D: -
V: TRBV30

DNA: TGTGCCAGCAGCTCCTATGGCCCTTCGGCCGGGGAGCTGTTTTTT
CDR3: CASSSYGPSAGELFF
J: TRBJ2-2
size: -
D: -
V: TRBV11-1

DNA: TGTGCCAGCAGCCCCCGGACTAGCGGGAGGAGGGCTTTTGGCAATGAGCAGTTCTTC
CDR3: CASSPRTSGRRAFGNEQFF
J: TRBJ2-1
size: -
D: TRBD2
V: TRBV7-6

DNA: TGTGCCAGCAGTTTAACCAGGGAAGGGGATCAGCCCCAGCATTTT
CDR3: CASSLTREGDQPQHF
J: TRBJ1-5
size: few
D: -
V: TRBV28

DNA: TGTGCCAGCAGCCCTCAGGTGGTTGCTGGGGCCAACGTCCTGACTTTC
CDR3: CASSPQVVAGANVLTF
J: TRBJ2-6
size: -
D: -
V: TRBV7-2

DNA: TGTGCCAGCAGCCCCCAAGAGGCTTATAATTCACCCCTCCACTTT
CDR3: CASSPQEAYNSPLHF
J: TRBJ1-6
size: -
D: -
V: TRBV7-2

DNA: TGTGCCAGCAACCATCAGACAGGGAACACCGGGGAGCTGTTTTTT
CDR3: CASNHQTGNTGELFF
J: TRBJ2-2
size: -
D: -
V: TRBV7-2

DNA: TGTGCCAGCAGCCCACAAGAGACCCAGTACTTC
CDR3: CASSPQETQYF
J: TRBJ2-5
size: -
D: -
V: TRBV7-9

DNA: TGTGCCAGCAGTGAAGCCCGGACTAGCGGGATGGGGCGCCAAGAGACCCAGTACTTC
CDR3: CASSEARTSGMGRQETQYF
J: TRBJ2-5
size: -
D: TRBD2
V: TRBV2

DNA: TGTGCCAGCTCACCAGATCGAGCCAAAAACATTCAGTACTTC
CDR3: CASSPDRAKNIQYF
J: TRBJ2-4
size: -
D: -
V: TRBV18

DNA: TGTGCCAGCAGCTTAGTCGCGGGAGGGCCGAACATTCAGTACTTC
CDR3: CASSLVAGGPNIQYF
J: TRBJ2-4
size: -
D: TRBD2
V: TRBV7-6

DNA: TGTGCCAGCAGCTTCGGGACTAGGGGCTCCAATGAGCAGTTCTTC
CDR3: CASSFGTRGSNEQFF
J: TRBJ2-1
size: -
D: TRBD2
V: TRBV11-2

DNA: TGTGCCAGCAGCTCGCAGACAGGGGGTAATGGCGCTGAAGCTTTCTTT
CDR3: CASSSQTGGNGAEAFF
J: TRBJ1-1
size: -
D: TRBD1
V: TRBV2

DNA: TGTGCCAGCAGCCGGGACCCGAGCTCCTACGAGCAGTACTTC
CDR3: CASSRDPSSYEQYF
J: TRBJ2-7
size: -
D: -
V: TRBV6-5

DNA: TGTGCCAGCAGCTTGGGGACTAGCGGCGAAGAGACCCAGTACTTC
CDR3: CASSLGTSGEETQYF
J: TRBJ2-5
size: -
D: TRBD2
V: TRBV5-4

DNA: TGTGCCAGCAGTGCTAGCTCCAGAGATACGCAGTATTTT
CDR3: CASSASSRDTQYF
J: TRBJ2-3
size: -
D: -
V: TRBV28